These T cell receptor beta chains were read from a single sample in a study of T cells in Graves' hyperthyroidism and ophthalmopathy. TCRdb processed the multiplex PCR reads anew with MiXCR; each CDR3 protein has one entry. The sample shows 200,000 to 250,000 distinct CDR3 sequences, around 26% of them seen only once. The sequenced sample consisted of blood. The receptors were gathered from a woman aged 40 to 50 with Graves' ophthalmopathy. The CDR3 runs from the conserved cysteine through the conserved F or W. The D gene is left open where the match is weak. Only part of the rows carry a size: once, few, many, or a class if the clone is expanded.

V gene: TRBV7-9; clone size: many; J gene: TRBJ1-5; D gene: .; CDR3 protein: CASSQGQPNQPQHF; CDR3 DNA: TGTGCCAGCAGCCAAGGACAGCCCAATCAGCCCCAGCATTTT
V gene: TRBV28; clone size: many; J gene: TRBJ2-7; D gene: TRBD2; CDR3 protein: CASMSGRDLSYEQYF; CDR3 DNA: TGTGCCAGCATGTCCGGGAGGGATCTATCCTACGAGCAGTACTTC
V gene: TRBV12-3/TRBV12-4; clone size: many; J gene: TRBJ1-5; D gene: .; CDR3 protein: CASSSEQGQPQHF; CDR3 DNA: TGTGCCAGCAGTTCCGAACAGGGACAGCCCCAGCATTTT
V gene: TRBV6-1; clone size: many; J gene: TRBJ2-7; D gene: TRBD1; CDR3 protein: CASSKQGVYEQYF; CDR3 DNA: TGTGCCAGCAGCAAACAGGGGGTCTACGAGCAGTACTTC
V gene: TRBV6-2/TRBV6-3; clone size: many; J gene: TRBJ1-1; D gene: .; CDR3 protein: CASSYDYAVLIEAFF; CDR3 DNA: TGTGCCAGCAGTTATGACTATGCAGTCCTAATTGAAGCTTTCTTT
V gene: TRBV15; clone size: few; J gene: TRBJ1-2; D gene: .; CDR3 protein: CATSSGGDGNYGYTF; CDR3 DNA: TGTGCCACCAGCAGTGGGGGGGACGGTAACTATGGCTACACCTTC
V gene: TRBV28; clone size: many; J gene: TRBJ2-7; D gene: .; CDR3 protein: CATGVGRTGKQYF; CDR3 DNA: TGTGCCACCGGTGTGGGAAGGACCGGGAAGCAGTACTTC
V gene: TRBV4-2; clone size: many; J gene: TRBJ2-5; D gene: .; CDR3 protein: CASSQASGDLETQYF; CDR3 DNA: TGTGCCAGCAGCCAAGCGTCAGGGGATTTGGAGACCCAGTACTTC
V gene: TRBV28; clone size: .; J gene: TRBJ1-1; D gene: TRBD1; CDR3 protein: CASSAYPGTGQGSEAFF; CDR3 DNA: TGTGCCAGCAGTGCGTATCCTGGGACAGGGCAGGGGAGTGAAGCTTTCTTT
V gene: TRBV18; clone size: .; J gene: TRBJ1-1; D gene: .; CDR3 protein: CASSPPSVGAGTEAFF; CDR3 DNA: TGTGCCAGCTCACCACCTTCCGTGGGAGCGGGCACTGAAGCTTTCTTT
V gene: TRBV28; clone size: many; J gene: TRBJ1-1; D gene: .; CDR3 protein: CASSLPGLLGTEAFF; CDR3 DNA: TGTGCCAGCAGTTTACCGGGCCTGCTAGGGACTGAAGCTTTCTTT
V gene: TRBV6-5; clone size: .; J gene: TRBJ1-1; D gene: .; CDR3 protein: CASSYGGENTEAFF; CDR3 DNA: TGTGCCAGCAGTTATGGAGGGGAAAACACTGAAGCTTTCTTT
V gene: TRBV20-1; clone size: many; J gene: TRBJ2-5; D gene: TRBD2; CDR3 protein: CSARPLAGAETQYF; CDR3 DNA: TGCAGTGCTCGACCCTTAGCGGGAGCCGAGACCCAGTACTTC
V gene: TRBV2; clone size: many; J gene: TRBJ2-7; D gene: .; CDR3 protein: CASIPQGSYEQYF; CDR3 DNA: TGTGCCAGCATCCCGCAGGGCTCCTACGAGCAGTACTTC
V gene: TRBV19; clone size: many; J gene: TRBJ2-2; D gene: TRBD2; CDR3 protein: CASRLTSGRRTGELFF; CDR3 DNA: TGTGCCAGTAGGCTCACTAGCGGGAGGAGAACCGGGGAGCTGTTTTTT
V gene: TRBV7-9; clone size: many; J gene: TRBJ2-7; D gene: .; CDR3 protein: CASSLGQHEQYF; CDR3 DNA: TGTGCCAGCAGCTTAGGACAACACGAGCAGTACTTC
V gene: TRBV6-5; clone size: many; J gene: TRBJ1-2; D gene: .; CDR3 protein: CASSYSRANQGGYTF; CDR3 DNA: TGTGCCAGCAGTTACTCGAGGGCCAATCAGGGTGGCTACACCTTC
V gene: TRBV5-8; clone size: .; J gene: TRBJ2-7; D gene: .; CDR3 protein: CASSLVGGWEQYF; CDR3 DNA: TGTGCCAGCAGCTTGGTAGGCGGCTGGGAGCAGTACTTC
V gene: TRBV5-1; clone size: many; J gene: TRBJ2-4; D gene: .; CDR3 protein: CASSLAGGGNIQYF; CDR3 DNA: TGCGCCAGCAGCTTGGCAGGAGGCGGGAACATTCAGTACTTC
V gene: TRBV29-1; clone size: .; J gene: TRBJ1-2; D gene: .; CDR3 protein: CSTRMGNGYTF; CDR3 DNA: TGCAGCACCCGGATGGGAAACGGCTACACCTTC
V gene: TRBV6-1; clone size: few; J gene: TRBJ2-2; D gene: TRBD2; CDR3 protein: CASSGLAGVPGELFF; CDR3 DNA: TGTGCCAGCAGTGGACTAGCGGGAGTCCCCGGGGAGCTGTTTTTT
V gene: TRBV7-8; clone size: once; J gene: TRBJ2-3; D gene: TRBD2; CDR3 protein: CASSTPEGTSAYF; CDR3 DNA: TGTGCCAGCAGCACCCCGGAGGGGACTAGTGCGTATTTT